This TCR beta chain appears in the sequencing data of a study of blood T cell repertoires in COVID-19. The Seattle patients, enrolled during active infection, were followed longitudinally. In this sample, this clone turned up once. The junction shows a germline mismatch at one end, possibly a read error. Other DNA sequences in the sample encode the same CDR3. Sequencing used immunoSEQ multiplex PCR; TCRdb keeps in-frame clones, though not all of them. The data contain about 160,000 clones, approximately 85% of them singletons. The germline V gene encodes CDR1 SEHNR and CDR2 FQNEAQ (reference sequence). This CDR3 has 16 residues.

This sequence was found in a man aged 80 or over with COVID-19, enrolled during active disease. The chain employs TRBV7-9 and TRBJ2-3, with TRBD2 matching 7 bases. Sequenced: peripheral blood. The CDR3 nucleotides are TGTGCCAGCAGCTCCATGTCAGCGGGGAGCACGGATACGCAGTATTTT. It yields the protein CASSSMSAGSTDTQYF.